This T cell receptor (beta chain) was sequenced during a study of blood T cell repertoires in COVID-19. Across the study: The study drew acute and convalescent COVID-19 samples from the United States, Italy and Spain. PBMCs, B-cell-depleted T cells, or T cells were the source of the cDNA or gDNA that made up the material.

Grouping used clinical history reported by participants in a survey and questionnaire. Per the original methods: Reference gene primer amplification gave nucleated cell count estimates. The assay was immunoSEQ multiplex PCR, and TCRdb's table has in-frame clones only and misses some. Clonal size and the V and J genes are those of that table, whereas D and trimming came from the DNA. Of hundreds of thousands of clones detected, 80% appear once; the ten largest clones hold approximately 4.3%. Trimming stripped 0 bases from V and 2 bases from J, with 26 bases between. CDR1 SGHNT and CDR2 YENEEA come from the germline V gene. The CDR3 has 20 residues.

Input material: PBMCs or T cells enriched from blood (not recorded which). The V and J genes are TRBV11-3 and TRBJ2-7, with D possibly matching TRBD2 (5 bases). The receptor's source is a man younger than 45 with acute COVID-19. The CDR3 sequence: CASSLEGDVRGPSGPYEQYF. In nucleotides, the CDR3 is TGTGCCAGCAGCTTAGAGGGAGACGTCCGTGGGCCATCTGGGCCCTACGAGCAGTACTTC.